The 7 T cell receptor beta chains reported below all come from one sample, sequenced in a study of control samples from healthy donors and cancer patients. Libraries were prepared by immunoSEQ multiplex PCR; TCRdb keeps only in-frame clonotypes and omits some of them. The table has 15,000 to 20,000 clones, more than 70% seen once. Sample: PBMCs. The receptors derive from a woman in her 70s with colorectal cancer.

The CDR3 nucleotides read TGCGCCAGCAGTGATAGAGGGACTATGCACTACAATGAGCAGTTCTTC. Translating it yields CASSDRGTMHYNEQFF. The chain carries TRBV10-2 and TRBJ2-1; TRBD2 matches 7 bases. There are 16 residues in the CDR3. Germline V gene lookup returns CDR1 WSHSY and CDR2 SAAADI. V lost 3 bases, J lost 3 bases, and 8 bases stayed unmatched.

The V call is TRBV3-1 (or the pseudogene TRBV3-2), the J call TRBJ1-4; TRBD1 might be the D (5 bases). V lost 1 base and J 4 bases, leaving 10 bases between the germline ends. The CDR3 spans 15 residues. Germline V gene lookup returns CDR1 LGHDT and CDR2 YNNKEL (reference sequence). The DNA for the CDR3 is TGTGCCAGCAGCCAAGTTACAGGACATAATGAAAAACTGTTTTTT. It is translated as CASSQVTGHNEKLFF.

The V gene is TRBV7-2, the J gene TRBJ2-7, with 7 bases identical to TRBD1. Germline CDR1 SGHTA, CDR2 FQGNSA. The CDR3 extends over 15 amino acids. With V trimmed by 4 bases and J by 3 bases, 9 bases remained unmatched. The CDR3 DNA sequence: TGTGCCAGCAGCTCAGGCCGGGACAGCTACTACGAGCAGTACTTC. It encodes CASSSGRDSYYEQYF. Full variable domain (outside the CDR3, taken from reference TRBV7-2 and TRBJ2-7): GAGVSQSPSNKVTEKGKDVELRCDPISGHTALYWYRQSLGQGLEFLIYFQGNSAPDKSGLPSDRFSAERTGGSVSTLTIQRTQQEDSAVYLCASSSGRDSYYEQYFGPGTRLTVT.

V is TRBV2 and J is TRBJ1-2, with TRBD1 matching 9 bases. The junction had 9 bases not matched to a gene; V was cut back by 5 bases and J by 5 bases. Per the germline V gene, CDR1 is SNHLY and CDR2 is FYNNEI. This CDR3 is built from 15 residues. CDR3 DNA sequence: TGTGCCAGCAGTTACGTGACAGGGACAGGGTATGGCTACACCTTC. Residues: CASSYVTGTGYGYTF.

The DNA of the CDR3 is TGTGCCAGCAGCAACGTGGGGGGCGGTTATGGCTACACCTTC. Protein product: CASSNVGGGYGYTF. The chain links TRBV5-4 to TRBJ1-2; possible D gene TRBD1, 6 bases. Trimming shortened V by 4 bases and J by 5 bases, and 15 bases separated the two germline ends. Germline loops: CDR1 SGHNT, CDR2 YYREEE (reference sequence). This CDR3 comprises 14 residues.

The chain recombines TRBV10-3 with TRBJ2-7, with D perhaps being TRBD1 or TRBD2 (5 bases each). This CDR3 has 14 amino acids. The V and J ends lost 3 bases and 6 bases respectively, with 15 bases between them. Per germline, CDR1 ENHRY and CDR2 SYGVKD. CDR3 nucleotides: TGTGCCATCAGTGAAGAGGGGTTAGCAGTCGAGCAGTACTTC. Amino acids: CAISEEGLAVEQYF.

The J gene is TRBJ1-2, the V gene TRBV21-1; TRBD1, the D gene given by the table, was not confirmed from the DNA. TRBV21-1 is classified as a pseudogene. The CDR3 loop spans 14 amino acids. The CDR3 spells CARTGGASNYGYTF. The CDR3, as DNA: TGTGCCAGGACAGGGGGCGCATCAAACTATGGCTACACCTTC.